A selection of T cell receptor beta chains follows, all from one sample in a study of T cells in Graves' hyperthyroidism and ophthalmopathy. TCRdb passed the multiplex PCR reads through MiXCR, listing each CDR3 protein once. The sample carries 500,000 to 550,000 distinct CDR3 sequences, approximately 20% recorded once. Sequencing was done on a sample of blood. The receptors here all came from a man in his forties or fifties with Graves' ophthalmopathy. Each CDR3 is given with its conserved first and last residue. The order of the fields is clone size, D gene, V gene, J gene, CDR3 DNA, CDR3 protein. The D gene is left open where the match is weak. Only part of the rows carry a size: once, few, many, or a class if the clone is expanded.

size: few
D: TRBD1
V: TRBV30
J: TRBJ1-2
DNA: TGTGCCTGGAGCTCTACAGGGGACTATGGCTACACCTTC
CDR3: CAWSSTGDYGYTF

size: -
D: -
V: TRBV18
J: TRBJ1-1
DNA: TGTGCCAGCTCACCAAGAATCGACGGGAACACTGAAGCTTTCTTT
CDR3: CASSPRIDGNTEAFF

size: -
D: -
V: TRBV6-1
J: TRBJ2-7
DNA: TGTGCCAGCAGAATCCCCCATCCACTGTTCCAGGGTGCATCCTACGAGCAGTACTTC
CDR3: CASRIPHPLFQGASYEQYF

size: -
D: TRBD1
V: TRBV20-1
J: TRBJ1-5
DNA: TGCAGTGCTAAACTAGGGACAGGGACTGATCAGCCCCAGCATTTT
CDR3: CSAKLGTGTDQPQHF

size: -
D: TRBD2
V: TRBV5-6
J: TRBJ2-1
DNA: TGTGCCAGCAGCTTGAAGGGGACTAGCGGGAGAGGGCATGAGCAGTTCTTC
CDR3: CASSLKGTSGRGHEQFF

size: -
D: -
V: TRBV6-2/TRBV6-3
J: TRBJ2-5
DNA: TGTGCCAGCAGTTACCCGGGGGATAGCCAGTACTTC
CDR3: CASSYPGDSQYF

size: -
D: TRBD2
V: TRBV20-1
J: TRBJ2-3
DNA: TGCAGTGCGGAGACTAGCGGTCGATCAGATACGCAGTATTTT
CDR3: CSAETSGRSDTQYF

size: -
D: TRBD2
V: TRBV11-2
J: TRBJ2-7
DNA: TGTGCCAGCAGCCCACGGACTAGCCGAACCTACGAGCAGTACTTC
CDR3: CASSPRTSRTYEQYF

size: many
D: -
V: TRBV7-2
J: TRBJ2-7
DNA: TGTGCCAGCAGACCCGGGACCTCCTACGAGCAGTACTTC
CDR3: CASRPGTSYEQYF

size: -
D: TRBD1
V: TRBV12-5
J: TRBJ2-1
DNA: TGTGCTAGTGGTAGAGGACAGGGTTTCAATGAGCAGTTCTTC
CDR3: CASGRGQGFNEQFF

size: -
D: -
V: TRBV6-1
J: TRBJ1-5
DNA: TGTGCCAGCAGTGTCGGGATCAATCAGCCCCAGCATTTT
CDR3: CASSVGINQPQHF

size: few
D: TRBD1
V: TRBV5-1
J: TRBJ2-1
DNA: TGCGCCACCCGGACAGGGGCGGGCCCCACCAATGAGCAGTTCTTC
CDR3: CATRTGAGPTNEQFF

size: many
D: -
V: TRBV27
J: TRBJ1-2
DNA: TGTGCCAGCAGTTTAAAGGGGGAGAGGTATGGCTACACCTTC
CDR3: CASSLKGERYGYTF

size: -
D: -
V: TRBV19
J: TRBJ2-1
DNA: TGTGCCAGTAGTATTTCAAGCGGAGCTTACAATGAGCAGTTCTTC
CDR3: CASSISSGAYNEQFF

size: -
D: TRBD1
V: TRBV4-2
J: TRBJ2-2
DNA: TGTGCCAGCAGCCAAGCTTACCCGGGACAGGTTGGAGCCGGGGAGCTGTTTTTT
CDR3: CASSQAYPGQVGAGELFF

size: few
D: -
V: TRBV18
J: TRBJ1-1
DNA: TGTGCCAGCTCCCTCGACAGACTGAACACTAAAGCTTTCTTT
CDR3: CASSLDRLNTKAFF

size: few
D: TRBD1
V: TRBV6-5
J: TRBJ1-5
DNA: TGTGCCGGCAGTTCTCAGGGGGCCGGGCAGCCCCAGCATTTT
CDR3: CAGSSQGAGQPQHF

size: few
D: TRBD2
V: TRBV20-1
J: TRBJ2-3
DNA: TGCGGTACTAGCGGCACAGATACGCAGTATTTT
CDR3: CGTSGTDTQYF

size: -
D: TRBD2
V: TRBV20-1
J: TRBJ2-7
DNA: TGCAGTGTTAGAGATCTCGGACTAGCGGGGAGGGGGACCTACGAGCAGTACTTC
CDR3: CSVRDLGLAGRGTYEQYF

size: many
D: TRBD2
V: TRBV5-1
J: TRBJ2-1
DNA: TGCGCCAGCAGCCCGGGAGGGAATGAGCAGTTCTTC
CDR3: CASSPGGNEQFF

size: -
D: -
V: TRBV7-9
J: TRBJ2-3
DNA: TGTGCCAGCAGCACACAGACTAGTGCCTGGTGTACGCAGTATTTT
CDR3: CASSTQTSAWCTQYF

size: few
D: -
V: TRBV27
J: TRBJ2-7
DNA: TGTGCCAGCAGTTTATCGGCTAGCACTACCTACGAGCAGTACTTC
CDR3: CASSLSASTTYEQYF

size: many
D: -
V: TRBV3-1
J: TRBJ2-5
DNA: TGTGCCAGCAGCCAAGATACCTCAGGGCGGGAGACCCAGTACTTC
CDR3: CASSQDTSGRETQYF

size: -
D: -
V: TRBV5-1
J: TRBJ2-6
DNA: TGCGCCAGCAGACACTACTCGGGCCAGACTGTAACTGGGGCCAACGTCCTGACTTTC
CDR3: CASRHYSGQTVTGANVLTF

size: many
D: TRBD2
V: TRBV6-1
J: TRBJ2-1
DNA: TGTGCCAGCATTGCGGGAGGGCCCCCCAATGAGCAGTTCTTC
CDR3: CASIAGGPPNEQFF

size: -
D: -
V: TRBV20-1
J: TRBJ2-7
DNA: TGCAGTGCTGGCTACCGGGACCGCTACTCCTACGAGCAGTACTTC
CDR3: CSAGYRDRYSYEQYF

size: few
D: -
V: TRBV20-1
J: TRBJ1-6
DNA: TGCAGTGCCAGAATGGACACCGGTCTTGATTCACCCCTCCACTTT
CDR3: CSARMDTGLDSPLHF

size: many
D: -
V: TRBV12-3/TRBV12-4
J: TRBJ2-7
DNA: TGTGCCAGCAGCCTGGGGAGCGCGGGGCCCTACGAGCAGTACTTC
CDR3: CASSLGSAGPYEQYF

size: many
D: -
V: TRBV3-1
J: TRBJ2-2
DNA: TGTGCCAGCAGCCAAGCTTCTAGGCTCGCCCCGAACACCGGGGAGCTGTTTTTT
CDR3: CASSQASRLAPNTGELFF

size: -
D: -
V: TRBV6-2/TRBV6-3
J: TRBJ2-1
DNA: TGTGCCAGCAAGGGCGGGTATTACAATGAGCAGTTCTTC
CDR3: CASKGGYYNEQFF

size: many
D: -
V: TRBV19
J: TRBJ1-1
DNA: TGTGCCAGTATTATACGCACAGGCGTCGGCACTGAAGCTTTCTTT
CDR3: CASIIRTGVGTEAFF

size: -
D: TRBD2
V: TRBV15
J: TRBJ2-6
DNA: TGTGCCACCAGCAGACAAGCTAGCGGGGGGTACTCTGGGGCCAACGTCCTGACTTTC
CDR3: CATSRQASGGYSGANVLTF

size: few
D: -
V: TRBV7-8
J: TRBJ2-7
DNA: TGTGCCAGCAGCTTAGAGGCGGTGTTGAGGTACGAGCAGTACTTC
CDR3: CASSLEAVLRYEQYF

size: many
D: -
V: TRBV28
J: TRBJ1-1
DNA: TGTGCCGGAGGGGCGCTGGGCACTGAAGCTTTCTTT
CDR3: CAGGALGTEAFF

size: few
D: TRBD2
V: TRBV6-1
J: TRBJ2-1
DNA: TGTGCCAGCCGGGGTAGCGGGAGACCAAGTAACAATGAGCAGTTCTTC
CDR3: CASRGSGRPSNNEQFF

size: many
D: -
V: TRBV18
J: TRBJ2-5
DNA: TGTGCCAGCTCACCGGGGCAGACCCAAGAGACCCAGTACTTC
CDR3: CASSPGQTQETQYF

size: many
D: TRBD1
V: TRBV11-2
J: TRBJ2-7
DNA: TGTGCCAGCAGCCCCTGGGACAGGGACGAGCAGTACTTC
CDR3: CASSPWDRDEQYF

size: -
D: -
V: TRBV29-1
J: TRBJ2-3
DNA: TGCAGCGTCGGGGGCGGGGAGACAGATACGCAGTATTTT
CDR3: CSVGGGETDTQYF

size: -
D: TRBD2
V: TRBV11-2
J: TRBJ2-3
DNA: TGTGCCAGCAGCTCCCCGGCGACTAGCGGGAGTTCAGATACGCAGTATTTT
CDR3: CASSSPATSGSSDTQYF

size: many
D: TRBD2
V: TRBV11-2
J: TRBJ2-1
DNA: TGTGCCAGCAGCTTAGTCCCGGCGGGAGGGTCCGATCGGGAGCAGTTCTTC
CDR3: CASSLVPAGGSDREQFF

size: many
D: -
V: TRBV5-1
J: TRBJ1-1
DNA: TGCGCCAGCTCAGCCCAACGGGTCCCACACACTGAAGCTTTCTTT
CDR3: CASSAQRVPHTEAFF